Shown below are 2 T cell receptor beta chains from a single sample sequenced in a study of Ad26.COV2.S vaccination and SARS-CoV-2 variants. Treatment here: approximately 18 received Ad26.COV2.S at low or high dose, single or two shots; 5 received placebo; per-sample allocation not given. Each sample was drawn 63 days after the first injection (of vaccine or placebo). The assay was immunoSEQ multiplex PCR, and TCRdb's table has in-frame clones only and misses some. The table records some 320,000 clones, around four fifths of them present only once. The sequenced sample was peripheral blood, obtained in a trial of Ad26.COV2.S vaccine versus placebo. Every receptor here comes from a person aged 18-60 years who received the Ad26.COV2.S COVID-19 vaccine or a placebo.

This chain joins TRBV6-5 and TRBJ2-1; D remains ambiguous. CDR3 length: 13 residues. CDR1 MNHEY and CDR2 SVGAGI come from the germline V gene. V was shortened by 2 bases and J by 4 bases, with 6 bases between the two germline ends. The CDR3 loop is CASSYGIYNEQFF. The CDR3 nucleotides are TGTGCCAGCAGTTACGGGATTTACAATGAGCAGTTCTTC.

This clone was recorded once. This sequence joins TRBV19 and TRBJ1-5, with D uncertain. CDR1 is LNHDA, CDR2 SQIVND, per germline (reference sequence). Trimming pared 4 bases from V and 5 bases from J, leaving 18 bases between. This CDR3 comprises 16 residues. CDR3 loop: CASSSLLVGIDQPQHF. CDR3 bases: TGTGCCAGTAGTAGCCTCCTCGTTGGGATCGATCAGCCCCAGCATTTT.